This T cell receptor beta chain was found in a study of blood T cell repertoires in COVID-19 (dated by TCRdb to the early 2020s). About the investigation overall: Collaborator samples came from the United States, Italy and Spain and covered acute and convalescent phases of COVID-19. The material from the prospective study consisted of cDNA or gDNA derived from T cells, B-cell-depleted T cells, or PBMCs. The dataset comprised deeply sampled blood TCRbeta repertoires from subjects exposed to, actively infected with, or recovered from COVID-19. The repertoires were released in a freely available public database intended as a resource for research on the immune response to SARS-CoV-2. Samples came from the ongoing ImmuneRACE study (first 160 participants) plus 1,254 subjects from 6 global collaborators. The sample metadata nearly always contained a de-identified subject ID, COVID-19 status, age in years and sex. Where available, HLA class I and class II types were taken from metadata supplied by the sample provider and were not determined by assay-based typing. Broader findings and caveats from the paper: Clinical and demographic metadata were provided uncurated, with the amount varying by source and participant.

TCRbeta CDR3 regions were amplified from genomic DNA using the immunoSEQ Assay, a bias-controlled multiplex PCR. The authors' analysis ran thus. The number of nucleated cells in each sample was estimated from the amplification of reference gene primers within the assay. To quantify the absolute abundance of each unique TCRbeta CDR3 rearrangement, sequence reads were collapsed and filtered. For each sample, productive Simpson clonality was calculated as the square root of Simpson's diversity index over productive rearrangements. TCRdb provides this immuneACCESS table in a form limited to in-frame rearrangements. Some clones are lacking; in checked studies, under half of them reflect an unresolved V gene, and why the rest are absent is not known. From that table come the V and J calls and clone size; the DNA was used to work out D and trimming. Within this sample are 120,000 or so clones, with around 85% of them counted one time only. The ten biggest clones cover under 5% of the sample.

The germline V gene (reference sequence) specifies LNHDA as CDR1 and SQIVND as CDR2. Counted from cysteine to phenylalanine, this CDR3 has 13 amino acids. Only the CDR3 DNA is retained, 39 bases long and in frame from the first base. Trimming takes 6 bases from V and 6 bases from J, and the germline ends sit 12 bases apart. A note on this clone: It has no known antigen specificity. No base-level quality is on record; no much larger clone is a single base apart.

Whole blood was collected in K2EDTA tubes by collaborating institutions according to the institutions' own protocols. Collaborator samples were shipped for TCRbeta analysis as frozen whole blood, isolated PBMCs, or DNA extracted from either sample type. The chain couples TRBV19 to TRBJ1-5; tentative D gene TRBD1, with 6 bases matching. The sequenced sample consisted of peripheral blood. This TCR came from a man between 60 and 75 years old with acute or convalescent COVID-19. The nucleotide sequence reads TGTGCCAGTAGGCACAGGGTCGGTCAGCCCCAGCATTTT. Translated, this is CASRHRVGQPQHF.